Below, one TCR beta chain is given with its context. Antigen specificity is unknown. Sequence at one end of the junction differs from germline and may be a read error. The CDR3 spans 18 residues. Germline assignment: CDR1 SGHNT and CDR2 YENEEA. The sample originates from a study of post-analysis software for immune sequencing data. Overall study context: The cohort encompassed relapsing-remitting, secondary progressive and progressive-relapsing multiple sclerosis disease courses.

Study conclusions and caveats: With TRBV5-6, TRBV5-1 and TRBV20-1 included, about five TRBV segments were more frequent in patients than in controls. There was significantly lower normalized Chao1 diversity in multiple sclerosis patients than in controls.

TCR beta cDNA libraries included unique molecular identifiers. It was from approximately 0.91 to 9.4 million T cells that approximately 500,000 cDNA molecules came. TCRdb passed the PCR reads through MiXCR, listing each CDR3 protein once. The sample yields roughly 620,000 distinct CDR3 sequences, roughly two fifths seen once. J is TRBJ1-4 and V is TRBV11-3; 8 bases are shared with TRBD1. The origin of this receptor is a girl aged 5 to 17 with multiple sclerosis. Sequences were obtained from blood. The CDR3 DNA sequence: TGTGCCAGCAGCTTAGATCGAGGACAGGGACCATCTAATAAAAAACTGTTTTTT. Translating gives CASSLDRGQGPSNKKLFF.